Shown below are 30 T cell receptor beta chains from a single sample sequenced in a study of blood T cell repertoires in COVID-19. TCRdb keeps only in-frame clones here, not all; method: immunoSEQ multiplex PCR. This table has about 120,000 clones, 82% appearing once. Sample: peripheral blood. The receptor source for this set is a woman aged 70-85 years with acute or convalescent COVID-19.

In its sample, this clone was seen once. The rearrangement joins TRBV19 to TRBJ1-2; the D gene is possibly TRBD1 (6 bases). Germline CDR1 LNHDA, CDR2 SQIVND (reference sequence). This CDR3 has 14 amino acids. Deletions cut 4 bases from V and 4 bases from J, with 13 bases between. CDR3 amino acids: CASSSRGSVYGYTF. The DNA for the CDR3 is TGTGCCAGTAGTAGCAGGGGATCAGTCTATGGCTACACCTTC. The variable domain in full, with the rest retrieved from reference TRBV19 and TRBJ1-2, is DGGITQSPKYLFRKEGQNVTLSCEQNLNHDAMYWYRQDPGQGLRLIYYSQIVNDFQKGDIAEGYSVSREKKESFPLTVTSAQKNPTAFYLCASSSRGSVYGYTFGSGTRLTVV.

The chain carries TRBV2 and TRBJ2-2; 7 bases match TRBD1. This CDR3 is 14 amino acids long. The trim removed 6 bases at V and 0 bases at J, leaving 1 base unmatched. Germline CDR1 is SNHLY and CDR2 is FYNNEI. The CDR3 DNA reads as TGTGCCAGCAGGGGACAGACGAACACCGGGGAGCTGTTTTTT. Translating gives CASRGQTNTGELFF.

The V call is TRBV2, the J call TRBJ2-1; D is uncertain. CDR1 and CDR2 from the germline V gene are SNHLY and FYNNEI. This CDR3 contains 16 residues. Trimming removed 4 bases at V and 1 base at J, with 14 bases between. The CDR3 DNA reads TGTGCCAGCAGTGGGTTCGGCGGAGATTCCTACAATGAGCAGTTCTTC. It translates to CASSGFGGDSYNEQFF.

CDR3 in DNA: TGCGCCAGCAAGGAACTAACACACACAGATACGCAGTATTTT. This codes for CASKELTHTDTQYF. J is TRBJ2-3 and V is TRBV5-1, with unresolved D. The CDR3 runs 14 residues. Germline values: CDR1 SGHRS, CDR2 YFSETQ. V gave up 6 bases and J gave up 2 bases, with 13 bases separating them.

The chain combines TRBV7-9 with TRBJ2-7; the D gene is possibly TRBD1 (5 bases). The CDR3 runs to 15 residues. Looked up from germline, CDR1 is SEHNR and CDR2 is FQNEAQ (reference sequence). The V end was cut by 5 bases, the J end by 6 bases, with 20 bases between. CDR3 DNA sequence: TGTGCCAGCAGCAACTACAGGATATCTATGGGCGAGCAGTACTTC. Its protein product is CASSNYRISMGEQYF.

The sample holds a few counts of this clone. V gene TRBV2 combines with J gene TRBJ1-1; D uncertain. This CDR3 region has 11 residues. Trimming took off 4 bases at V and 7 bases at J, with 7 bases between the two ends. CDR1 is SNHLY and CDR2 is FYNNEI in the germline V gene. CDR3 in DNA: TGTGCCAGCAGTGGAGGGTTTGAAGCTTTCTTT. Amino acids: CASSGGFEAFF.

The V and J genes are TRBV5-1 and TRBJ2-2; 9 nucleotides align to TRBD2. Germline V lookup: CDR1 SGHRS, CDR2 YFSETQ. Trimming cost V 1 base and J 4 bases; bases outside gene matches: 2. This CDR3 comprises 15 residues. For the CDR3, the DNA is TGCGCCAGCAGCTTGAGCGGGGGGTCCACCGGGGAGCTGTTTTTT. It specifies CASSLSGGSTGELFF.

The V and J genes are TRBV4-2 and TRBJ1-1; TRBD1 matches 8 bases. V lost 0 bases to trimming and J lost 5 bases; unmatched junction nucleotides: 5. Germline V gives CDR1 LGHNA, CDR2 YNFKEQ. This CDR3 spans 15 amino acids. The CDR3 coding sequence is TGTGCCAGCAGCCAAGACCTTCAGGGGGCGACTGAAGCTTTCTTT. It translates to CASSQDLQGATEAFF.

The chain combines TRBV30 with TRBJ1-1, with no clear D. The V and J ends lost 4 bases and 3 bases respectively, with 9 bases between them. The CDR3 sequence is 12 residues long. CDR1 GTSNPN and CDR2 SVGIG come from the germline V gene (reference sequence). DNA for the CDR3: TGTGCCTGGAAAGCTGGTTACACTGAAGCTTTCTTT. Translation: CAWKAGYTEAFF.

This chain connects TRBV19 to TRBJ1-1, with TRBD1 matching 9 bases. Per germline, CDR1 LNHDA and CDR2 SQIVND (reference sequence). The J segment lost 4 bases and the V segment lost 3 bases, leaving 9 bases of the junction unmatched. This CDR3 is 16 amino acids long. The CDR3 loop is CASSMGTGPGGTEAFF. CDR3 in DNA: TGTGCCAGTAGTATGGGGACAGGGCCGGGGGGCACTGAAGCTTTCTTT.

J is TRBJ2-7 and V is TRBV15; D unclear. Germline CDR1 is LNHNV and CDR2 is YYDKDF (reference sequence). V lost 0 bases and J lost 2, with 11 bases in between. CDR3 length: 15 amino acids. CDR3 in DNA: TGTGCCACCAGCAGAGATCCAGGTTATCCCTACGAGCAGTACTTC. Translation: CATSRDPGYPYEQYF.

This clone was seen only a few times. V gene TRBV18 combines with J gene TRBJ1-4; 8 positions agree with TRBD1. Germline V gene data show CDR1 as KGHSH and CDR2 as LQKENI. The CDR3 contains 15 residues. With 3 bases clipped from V and 5 bases from J, the junction kept 5 bases outside the gene matches. CDR3 sequence reads: CASSPQTGANEKLFF. The CDR3 DNA reads as TGTGCCAGCTCACCCCAGACAGGGGCGAATGAAAAACTGTTTTTT. The entire variable domain, with the rest obtained from reference TRBV18 and TRBJ1-4, is as follows: NAGVMQNPRHLVRRRGQEARLRCSPMKGHSHVYWYRQLPEEGLKFMVYLQKENIIDESGMPKERFSAEFPKEGPSILRIQQVVRGDSAAYFCASSPQTGANEKLFFGSGTQLSVL.

This clone occurred once. V is TRBV6-6 and J is TRBJ2-1; tentative D call: TRBD1 (5 bases). Trimming removed 4 bases at V and 3 bases at J, with 16 bases between. Germline CDR1 reads MNHNY; CDR2 reads SVGAGI (reference sequence). This CDR3 region has 16 residues. The CDR3 DNA follows: TGTGCCAGCAGTTTGAACAGGCCGTCTCACTACAATGAGCAGTTCTTC. This encodes CASSLNRPSHYNEQFF.

The rearrangement links TRBV11-2 to TRBJ1-6, with 9 bases identical to TRBD1. CDR1 is SGHAT, CDR2 FQNNGV, per germline. This CDR3 spans 14 amino acids. With 5 bases clipped from V and 7 bases from J, the junction kept 3 bases outside the gene matches. The CDR3 DNA sequence: TGTGCCAGCAGCCCGGGACAGGGCAATTCACCCCTCCACTTT. Protein sequence: CASSPGQGNSPLHF.

The chain has TRBV6-2 or TRBV6-3 and TRBJ1-6; D remains unclear. V was clipped by 2 bases and J by 9 bases, with 14 bases between them. Per germline, CDR1 MNHEY and CDR2 SVGEGT. The CDR3 loop spans 15 amino acids. The CDR3 DNA reads as TGTGCCAGCAGTTACACCGGACGGGAATCTTCACCCCTCCACTTT. Translation: CASSYTGRESSPLHF.

The CDR3 sequence is CASSLKQGNTGELFF. In nucleotides, the CDR3 is TGTGCCAGCAGCCTAAAACAGGGAAACACCGGGGAGCTGTTTTTT. The J gene is TRBJ2-2, the V gene TRBV5-4; weak D call: TRBD1 (6 bases). The CDR3 is 15 residues long. V was shortened by 4 bases and J by 2 bases, with 12 bases between the two germline ends. The germline CDR1 and CDR2 sequences are SGHNT and YYREEE (reference sequence).

This clone was seen only a few times. In nucleotides, the CDR3 is TGTGCCAGTAGTCCTCCCTCGACAGGCAATTCACCCCTCCACTTT. It is translated as CASSPPSTGNSPLHF. This rearrangement joins TRBV19 to TRBJ1-6; tentative D call: TRBD1 (6 bases). Germline assignment: CDR1 LNHDA and CDR2 SQIVND (reference sequence). The length of the CDR3 is 15 residues. V was pared by 5 bases and J by 7 bases, with 15 bases between.

The V call is TRBV15, the J call TRBJ2-7; D is possibly TRBD1 (6 bases). The length of the CDR3 is 14 residues. The V and J ends lost 0 bases and 3 bases respectively, with 9 bases between them. The germline gives CDR1 LNHNV, CDR2 YYDKDF (reference sequence). CDR3 amino acids: CATSRDRGYYEQYF. The CDR3 DNA sequence: TGTGCCACCAGCAGAGACAGGGGATACTACGAGCAGTACTTC.

The chain employs TRBV15 and TRBJ1-5; the match to TRBD1 covers 8 bases. V was pared by 0 bases and J by 7 bases, with 8 bases of the junction left unmatched. The germline CDR1 and CDR2 sequences are LNHNV and YYDKDF (reference sequence). This CDR3 is 16 amino acids long. The CDR3 DNA is TGTGCCACCAGCAGAGATCGGACAGGGACGGGGCAGCCCCAGCATTTT. Protein sequence: CATSRDRTGTGQPQHF.

The gene calls are TRBV30 and TRBJ2-2; TRBD2 matches 9 bases. Trimming took 3 bases from V and 5 from J; bases not matched to a gene: 10. Germline V CDR1 and CDR2: GTSNPN, SVGIG (reference sequence). This CDR3 contains 16 residues. Here the CDR3 reads CAWRGLAWGDTGELFF. CDR3 nucleotides: TGTGCCTGGAGGGGACTAGCCTGGGGGGATACCGGGGAGCTGTTTTTT. Based on the CDR3 plus reference TRBV30 and TRBJ2-2, the full variable domain is SQTIHQWPATLVQPVGSPLSLECTVEGTSNPNLYWYRQAAGRGLQLLFYSVGIGQISSEVPQNLSASRPQDRQFILSSKKLLLSDSGFYLCAWRGLAWGDTGELFFGEGSRLTVL.

The chain employs TRBV2 and TRBJ1-5; TRBD1 is a possible D gene (6 bases). The CDR3 contains 14 residues. Per the germline V gene, CDR1 is SNHLY and CDR2 is FYNNEI. Trimming shortened V by 4 bases and J by 3 bases, and 10 bases separated the two germline ends. In DNA form, the CDR3 reads TGTGCCAGCAGTGTACAGGGCATCAATCAGCCCCAGCATTTT. Translation: CASSVQGINQPQHF.

The gene calls are TRBV7-9 and TRBJ1-4; no clear D gene. The germline V gene has CDR1 SEHNR and CDR2 FQNEAQ (reference sequence). Deletions cut 1 base from V and 7 bases from J, with 4 bases between. The CDR3 is 12 residues long. CDR3 in DNA: TGTGCCAGCAGCTTAGTTCGTGAAAAACTGTTTTTT. Translation gives CASSLVREKLFF.

The V gene is TRBV6-5, the J gene TRBJ1-2; no firm D call. The ends were cut back, 6 bases at V and 5 bases at J, with 7 bases in the middle. The CDR3 spans 11 residues. Germline lookup yields CDR1 MNHEY and CDR2 SVGAGI. CDR3 bases: TGTGCCAGCAGATCGGAGTATGGCTACACCTTC. Translated, it gives CASRSEYGYTF.

The rearrangement uses TRBV11-2 and TRBJ2-7; 9 nucleotides line up with TRBD1. Trimming at V came to 5 bases and at J to 6 bases, leaving 5 bases not matched to a gene. The CDR3 is made up of 13 amino acids. Per germline, CDR1 SGHAT and CDR2 FQNNGV. For the CDR3, the DNA is TGTGCCAGCAGCATTGGACAGGGGTCCGAGCAGTACGTC. Residues: CASSIGQGSEQYV.

The rearrangement links TRBV10-2 to TRBJ2-3; D is unresolved. Germline CDR1 is WSHSY and CDR2 is SAAADI. The CDR3 totals 11 residues. V lost 6 bases, J lost 3 bases, and 4 bases lay in between. The CDR3 protein is CASSVTDTQYF. In nucleotides, the CDR3 is TGCGCCAGCAGCGTAACAGATACGCAGTATTTT.

J is TRBJ1-5 and V is TRBV18; D gene uncertain. CDR3 length equals 14 residues. CDR1 KGHSH and CDR2 LQKENI come from the germline V gene. Trimming shortened V by 3 bases and J by 6 bases, and 12 bases separated the two germline ends. The CDR3 DNA reads as TGTGCCAGCTCACCCGGAGGGTCGCCTCAGCCCCAGCATTTT. Its translation: CASSPGGSPQPQHF.

The CDR3 protein is CASTAGDAYEQYF. Here the CDR3 DNA reads TGTGCCAGCACCGCGGGGGACGCCTACGAGCAGTACTTC. J is TRBJ2-7 and V is TRBV6-5; 7 nucleotides agree with TRBD2. Trimming at V came to 7 bases and at J to 2 bases, leaving 5 bases not matched to a gene. The CDR3 is 13 amino acids. The germline V gene has CDR1 MNHEY and CDR2 SVGAGI.

This clone was counted a single time. The J gene is TRBJ1-2, the V gene TRBV6-6; TRBD1 aligns across 8 bases. The CDR3 has 15 residues. CDR1 MNHNY and CDR2 SVGAGI come from the germline V gene (reference sequence). V shed 5 bases, J shed 2 bases, and the junction held 7 bases outside the gene matches. This CDR3 is CASSPERTGNYGYTF. The CDR3 nucleotides are TGTGCCAGCAGTCCTGAACGGACAGGGAACTATGGCTACACCTTC.

V gene TRBV10-1 combines with J gene TRBJ1-4; a possible D gene is TRBD1 (6 bases). V lost 3 bases and J lost 7, with 12 bases in between. The germline V gene has CDR1 WNHNN and CDR2 SYGVQD (reference sequence). The length of the CDR3 is 14 residues. The CDR3 spells CASSDGQGPEKLFF. CDR3 sequence (DNA): TGCGCCAGCAGTGACGGGCAGGGGCCTGAAAAACTGTTTTTT.

The chain carries TRBV6-2 or TRBV6-3 and TRBJ2-7; 9 bases map to TRBD1. CDR1 MNHEY and CDR2 SVGEGT come from the germline V gene. V gave up 4 bases and J gave up 0 bases; unmatched junction bases: 4. CDR3 length: 15 amino acids. The CDR3 sequence is CASSSQGASSYEQYV. Here the CDR3 DNA reads TGTGCCAGCAGTTCACAGGGGGCCAGCTCCTACGAGCAGTACGTC.